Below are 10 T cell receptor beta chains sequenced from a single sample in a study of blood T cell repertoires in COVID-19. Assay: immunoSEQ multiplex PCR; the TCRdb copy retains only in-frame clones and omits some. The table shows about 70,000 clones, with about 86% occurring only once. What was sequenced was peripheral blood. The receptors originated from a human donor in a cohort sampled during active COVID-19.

The CDR3 reads CARKAGVLSNYGYTF. CDR3 bases: TGTGCCAGGAAGGCAGGGGTGTTATCGAACTATGGCTACACCTTC. The rearrangement uses TRBV2 and TRBJ1-2; a possible D gene is TRBD1 (6 bases). The germline gives CDR1 SNHLY, CDR2 FYNNEI. CDR3 length: 15 residues. V was pared by 9 bases and J by 2 bases, with 19 bases between.

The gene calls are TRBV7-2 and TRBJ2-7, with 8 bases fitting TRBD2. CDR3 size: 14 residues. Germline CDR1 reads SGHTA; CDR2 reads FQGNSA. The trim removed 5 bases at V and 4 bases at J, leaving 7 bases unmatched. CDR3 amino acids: CASSPFRGGYEQYF. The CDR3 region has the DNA TGTGCCAGCAGCCCCTTCCGCGGGGGGTACGAGCAGTACTTC.

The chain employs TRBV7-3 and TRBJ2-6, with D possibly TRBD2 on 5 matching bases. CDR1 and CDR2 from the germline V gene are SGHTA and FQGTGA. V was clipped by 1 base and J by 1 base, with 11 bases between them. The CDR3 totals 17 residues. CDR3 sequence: CASSLMGPGSGANVLTF. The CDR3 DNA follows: TGTGCCAGCAGCTTAATGGGCCCGGGGTCTGGGGCCAACGTCCTGACTTTC. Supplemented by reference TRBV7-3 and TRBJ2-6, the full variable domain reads GAGVSQTPSNKVTEKGKYVELRCDPISGHTALYWYRQSLGQGPEFLIYFQGTGAADDSGLPNDRFFAVRPEGSVSTLKIQRTERGDSAVYLCASSLMGPGSGANVLTFGAGSRLTVL.

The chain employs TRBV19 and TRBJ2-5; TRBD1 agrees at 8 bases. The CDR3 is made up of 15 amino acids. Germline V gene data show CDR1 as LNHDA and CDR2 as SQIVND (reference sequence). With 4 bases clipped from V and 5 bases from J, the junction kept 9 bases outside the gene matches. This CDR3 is CASSTDRARGETQYF. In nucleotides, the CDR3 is TGTGCCAGTAGTACGGACAGGGCCCGGGGGGAGACCCAGTACTTC.

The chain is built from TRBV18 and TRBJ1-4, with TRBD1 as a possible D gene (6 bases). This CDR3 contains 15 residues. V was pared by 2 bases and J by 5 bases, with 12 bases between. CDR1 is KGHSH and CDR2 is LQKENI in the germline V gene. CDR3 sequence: CASSPIFRGNEKLFF. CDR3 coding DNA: TGTGCCAGCTCACCAATTTTCAGGGGAAATGAAAAACTGTTTTTT.

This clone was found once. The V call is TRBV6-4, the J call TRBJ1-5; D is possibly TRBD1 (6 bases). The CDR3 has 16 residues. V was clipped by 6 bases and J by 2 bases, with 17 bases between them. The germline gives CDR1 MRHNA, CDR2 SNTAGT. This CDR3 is CASRPKPGQGNQPQHF. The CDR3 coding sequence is TGTGCCAGCAGACCTAAACCGGGACAAGGCAATCAGCCCCAGCATTTT.

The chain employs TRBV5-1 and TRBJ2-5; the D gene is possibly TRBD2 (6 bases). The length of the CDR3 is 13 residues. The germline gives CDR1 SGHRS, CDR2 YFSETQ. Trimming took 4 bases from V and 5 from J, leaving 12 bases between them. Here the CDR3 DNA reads TGCGCCAGCAGCACCCGGGGGTATGAGACCCAGTACTTC. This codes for CASSTRGYETQYF.

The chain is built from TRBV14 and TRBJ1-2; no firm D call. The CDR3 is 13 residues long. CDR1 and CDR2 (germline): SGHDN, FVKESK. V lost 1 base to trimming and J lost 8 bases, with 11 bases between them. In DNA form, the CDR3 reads TGTGCCAGCAGCCAAGTACTCGAGGGAGGCTACACCTTC. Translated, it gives CASSQVLEGGYTF.

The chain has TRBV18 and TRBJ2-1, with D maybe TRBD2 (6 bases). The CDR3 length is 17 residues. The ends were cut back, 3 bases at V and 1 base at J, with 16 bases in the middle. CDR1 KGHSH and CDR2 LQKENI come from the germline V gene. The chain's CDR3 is CASSPFPEGYSYNEQFF. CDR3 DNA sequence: TGTGCCAGCTCACCGTTTCCGGAGGGATATTCCTACAATGAGCAGTTCTTC.

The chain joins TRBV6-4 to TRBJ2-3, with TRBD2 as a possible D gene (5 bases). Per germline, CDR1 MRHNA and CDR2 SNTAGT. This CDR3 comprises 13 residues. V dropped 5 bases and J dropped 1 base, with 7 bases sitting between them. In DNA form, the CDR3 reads TGTGCCAGCAGTCCGAGGGGCACAGATACGCAGTATTTT. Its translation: CASSPRGTDTQYF.